This T cell receptor beta chain was recovered during a study of blood T cell repertoires in COVID-19. J was trimmed by 0 bases and V by 3 bases; bases with no gene match: 1. Germline V gives CDR1 SGHAT, CDR2 FQNNGV. The CDR3 loop spans 14 amino acids. TCRdb keeps only in-frame clones here, not all; method: immunoSEQ multiplex PCR. Of just over 70,000 clones listed, around 91% were seen once; the top ten hold around 9.1%. This sequence joins TRBV11-2 and TRBJ2-7; 8 bases are a match to TRBD1. Sequenced input: peripheral blood. The source of this sequence is a human donor in a cohort sampled during active COVID-19. CDR3 loop: CASSFGQGSYEQYF. The CDR3 nucleotides are TGTGCCAGCAGCTTCGGACAGGGCTCCTACGAGCAGTACTTC.